This is a list of T cell receptor beta chains from one sample in a study of blood T cell repertoires in COVID-19. Only in-frame clones appear in the TCRdb table, and some are missing; sequencing was by immunoSEQ multiplex PCR. The data show 250,000 or so clones, approximately 86% seen once. Material: peripheral blood. The receptors originated from a man between 40 and 49 years old with active or convalescent COVID-19. Each CDR3 is given with its conserved first and last residue. Each record gives: J gene, D gene, CDR3 length, V gene, clone size, CDR3 DNA, CDR3 protein. The D gene is left open where the match is weak. Clone size is shown for a subset of rows, as once, few, many or a class of expanded clone.

J gene: TRBJ2-1; D gene: .; CDR3 length: 17; V gene: TRBV24-1; clone size: .; CDR3 DNA: TGTGCCACCAGTGATCCGGCCGCACAGGGTTACTACAATGAGCAGTTCTTC; CDR3 protein: CATSDPAAQGYYNEQFF
J gene: TRBJ2-5; D gene: .; CDR3 length: 14; V gene: TRBV9; clone size: .; CDR3 DNA: TGTGCCAGCAGCGCCGGAGGGCTCCAAGAGACCCAGTACTTC; CDR3 protein: CASSAGGLQETQYF
J gene: TRBJ1-1; D gene: .; CDR3 length: 14; V gene: TRBV5-1; clone size: .; CDR3 DNA: TGCGCCAGCAGCTTGGGCAGATTGAACACTGAAGCTTTCTTT; CDR3 protein: CASSLGRLNTEAFF
J gene: TRBJ2-7; D gene: TRBD1; CDR3 length: 13; V gene: TRBV5-6; clone size: .; CDR3 DNA: TGTGCCAGCAATGTGGACAGGGGCCGGGAGCAGTACTTC; CDR3 protein: CASNVDRGREQYF
J gene: TRBJ2-1; D gene: .; CDR3 length: 15; V gene: TRBV7-2; clone size: .; CDR3 DNA: TGTGCCAGCAGCCGGGGTCCTCTCCGCGGGAATGAGCAGTTCTTC; CDR3 protein: CASSRGPLRGNEQFF
J gene: TRBJ2-5; D gene: .; CDR3 length: 19; V gene: TRBV28; clone size: .; CDR3 DNA: TGTGCCAGCAGACCCTCGTGGGAGGCACTGATCTTTGCCCAAGAGACCCAGTACTTC; CDR3 protein: CASRPSWEALIFAQETQYF
J gene: TRBJ1-5; D gene: .; CDR3 length: 15; V gene: TRBV6-5; clone size: .; CDR3 DNA: TGTGCCAGCAGCCTGACTCGTGATAGCAATCAGCCCCAGCATTTT; CDR3 protein: CASSLTRDSNQPQHF
J gene: TRBJ1-1; D gene: .; CDR3 length: 13; V gene: TRBV12-5; clone size: .; CDR3 DNA: TGTGCTAGTGGTTTGGCAGGGTACACTGAAGCTTTCTTT; CDR3 protein: CASGLAGYTEAFF
J gene: TRBJ1-5; D gene: TRBD1; CDR3 length: 14; V gene: TRBV6-2/TRBV6-3; clone size: .; CDR3 DNA: TGTGCCAGCAGCGGGACAGGGCGGGTTCAGCCCCAGCATTTT; CDR3 protein: CASSGTGRVQPQHF
J gene: TRBJ2-4; D gene: .; CDR3 length: 13; V gene: TRBV6-4; clone size: .; CDR3 DNA: TGTGCCAGCAGTGACTCGGGAGAAAACATTCAGTACTTC; CDR3 protein: CASSDSGENIQYF
J gene: TRBJ2-2; D gene: TRBD1; CDR3 length: 17; V gene: TRBV19; clone size: .; CDR3 DNA: TGTGCCAGTAGTACCGACAGGGCCACCTGGGGGACCGGGGAGCTGTTTTTT; CDR3 protein: CASSTDRATWGTGELFF
J gene: TRBJ2-5; D gene: .; CDR3 length: 15; V gene: TRBV7-6; clone size: .; CDR3 DNA: TGTGCCAGCAGTCTGAACCCCGGGAGCCAAGAGACCCAGTACTTC; CDR3 protein: CASSLNPGSQETQYF
J gene: TRBJ1-1; D gene: .; CDR3 length: 12; V gene: TRBV29-1; clone size: .; CDR3 DNA: TGCAGCGTTGAAGTATCGGGAACTGAAGCTTTCTTT; CDR3 protein: CSVEVSGTEAFF
J gene: TRBJ2-5; D gene: TRBD1; CDR3 length: 14; V gene: TRBV18; clone size: .; CDR3 DNA: TGTGCCAGCTCACCAAGACAGGGCCAAGAGACCCAGTACTTC; CDR3 protein: CASSPRQGQETQYF
J gene: TRBJ1-1; D gene: .; CDR3 length: 14; V gene: TRBV2; clone size: .; CDR3 DNA: TGTGCCAGCAGTGGGCGGGGGTCGGGCACTGAAGCTTTCTTT; CDR3 protein: CASSGRGSGTEAFF
J gene: TRBJ2-1; D gene: TRBD2; CDR3 length: 16; V gene: TRBV18; clone size: .; CDR3 DNA: TGTGCCAGCTCACCCCGACTAGCGGGACTCTACAATGAGCAGTTCTTC; CDR3 protein: CASSPRLAGLYNEQFF
J gene: TRBJ1-2; D gene: .; CDR3 length: 14; V gene: TRBV18; clone size: .; CDR3 DNA: TGTGCCAGCTCACCCGCGACAGTTGGCTATGGCTACACCTTC; CDR3 protein: CASSPATVGYGYTF
J gene: TRBJ1-2; D gene: .; CDR3 length: 11; V gene: TRBV9; clone size: .; CDR3 DNA: TGTGCCAGCAGCGCCCCTTCTGGCTACACCTTC; CDR3 protein: CASSAPSGYTF
J gene: TRBJ2-7; D gene: TRBD1; CDR3 length: 13; V gene: TRBV14; clone size: .; CDR3 DNA: TGTGCCAGCAGCCAGGGACAGGGATCCGAGCAGTACTTC; CDR3 protein: CASSQGQGSEQYF
J gene: TRBJ1-2; D gene: .; CDR3 length: 13; V gene: TRBV14; clone size: .; CDR3 DNA: TGTGCCAGCAGCCAAGGGAGAAGTATTGGCTACACCTTC; CDR3 protein: CASSQGRSIGYTF
J gene: TRBJ2-7; D gene: .; CDR3 length: 15; V gene: TRBV9; clone size: .; CDR3 DNA: TGTGCCAGCAGCGTAGGAAGTGGAGGCCGGAGCGAGCAGTACTTC; CDR3 protein: CASSVGSGGRSEQYF
J gene: TRBJ2-2; D gene: TRBD1; CDR3 length: 17; V gene: TRBV7-7; clone size: .; CDR3 DNA: TGTGCCAGCAGCTTAGGAGGGACAGCCTCCAACACCGGGGAGCTGTTTTTT; CDR3 protein: CASSLGGTASNTGELFF
J gene: TRBJ1-5; D gene: TRBD1; CDR3 length: 15; V gene: TRBV12-5; clone size: .; CDR3 DNA: TGTGCTAGTGACCTCGGACAGGGGGTTGGTCAGCCCCAGCATTTT; CDR3 protein: CASDLGQGVGQPQHF
J gene: TRBJ2-7; D gene: TRBD1; CDR3 length: 17; V gene: TRBV11-2; clone size: .; CDR3 DNA: TGTGCCAGCAGCTTAGAAGTAGGGGGCCCTTTAGTCTACGAGCAGTACTTC; CDR3 protein: CASSLEVGGPLVYEQYF
J gene: TRBJ2-5; D gene: TRBD2; CDR3 length: 16; V gene: TRBV24-1; clone size: .; CDR3 DNA: TGTGCCACCAGTGATTTGAGAGGGGAGGGTCAAGAGACCCAGTACTTC; CDR3 protein: CATSDLRGEGQETQYF
J gene: TRBJ2-1; D gene: .; CDR3 length: 15; V gene: TRBV12-5; clone size: .; CDR3 DNA: TGTGCTAGTGGCATGGACAGGGCGGGAGATCATGAGCAGTTCTTC; CDR3 protein: CASGMDRAGDHEQFF
J gene: TRBJ1-5; D gene: .; CDR3 length: 14; V gene: TRBV19; clone size: .; CDR3 DNA: TGTGCCAGTCAACAGGCGGGGGGGTATCAGCCCCAGCATTTT; CDR3 protein: CASQQAGGYQPQHF
J gene: TRBJ2-6; D gene: .; CDR3 length: 19; V gene: TRBV5-6; clone size: .; CDR3 DNA: TGTGCCAGCAGCCAAAGTTCGGGGGTAAAAGACTCTGGGGCCAACGTCCTGACTTTC; CDR3 protein: CASSQSSGVKDSGANVLTF
J gene: TRBJ1-4; D gene: .; CDR3 length: 13; V gene: TRBV18; clone size: .; CDR3 DNA: TGTGCCAGCTCACCGTTTAACTCTGAAAAACTGTTTTTT; CDR3 protein: CASSPFNSEKLFF
J gene: TRBJ1-1; D gene: TRBD1; CDR3 length: 15; V gene: TRBV2; clone size: .; CDR3 DNA: TGTGCCAGCAGTGAAGAGAGGGACAGGGGGACTGAAGCTTTCTTT; CDR3 protein: CASSEERDRGTEAFF
J gene: TRBJ2-7; D gene: .; CDR3 length: 12; V gene: TRBV30; clone size: .; CDR3 DNA: TGTGCCTGGAGCTTGAGCTCCTACGAGCAGTACTTC; CDR3 protein: CAWSLSSYEQYF
J gene: TRBJ2-5; D gene: .; CDR3 length: 14; V gene: TRBV6-5; clone size: .; CDR3 DNA: TGTGCCAGCAGTTACATGTCTTCTCAAGAGACCCAGTACTTC; CDR3 protein: CASSYMSSQETQYF
J gene: TRBJ1-6; D gene: .; CDR3 length: 12; V gene: TRBV27; clone size: .; CDR3 DNA: TGTGCCAGCAGTTTAGCAGGTTCACCCCTCCACTTT; CDR3 protein: CASSLAGSPLHF
J gene: TRBJ2-3; D gene: TRBD2; CDR3 length: 10; V gene: TRBV6-1; clone size: .; CDR3 DNA: TGTGCCAGCAGTGACACTAGCGGGGCGTTT; CDR3 protein: CASSDTSGAF
J gene: TRBJ2-5; D gene: .; CDR3 length: 15; V gene: TRBV9; clone size: once; CDR3 DNA: TGTGCCAGCAGCGTAGGTGGGACACCCCAAGAGACCCAGTACTTC; CDR3 protein: CASSVGGTPQETQYF
J gene: TRBJ1-1; D gene: .; CDR3 length: 14; V gene: TRBV29-1; clone size: .; CDR3 DNA: TGCAGCGTTGCATACAGGGTCGGCCTCCTTGAAGCTTTCTTT; CDR3 protein: CSVAYRVGLLEAFF
J gene: TRBJ2-2; D gene: .; CDR3 length: 14; V gene: TRBV7-8; clone size: .; CDR3 DNA: TGTGCCAGCAGCTTAGGGGCTTACACCGGGGAGCTGTTTTTT; CDR3 protein: CASSLGAYTGELFF
J gene: TRBJ1-6; D gene: .; CDR3 length: 15; V gene: TRBV3-1/TRBV3-2; clone size: .; CDR3 DNA: TGTGCCAGCACCACCTCCGGGACAAGGAATTCACCCCTCCACTTT; CDR3 protein: CASTTSGTRNSPLHF
J gene: TRBJ2-7; D gene: .; CDR3 length: 13; V gene: TRBV9; clone size: .; CDR3 DNA: TGTGCCAGCAGCGTTTTAGCGGTAGACGAGCAGTACTTC; CDR3 protein: CASSVLAVDEQYF
J gene: TRBJ2-3; D gene: .; CDR3 length: 12; V gene: TRBV7-9; clone size: .; CDR3 DNA: TGTGCCAGCAGCTTAGTAGCAGATACGCAGTATTTT; CDR3 protein: CASSLVADTQYF
J gene: TRBJ2-7; D gene: .; CDR3 length: 16; V gene: TRBV7-5; clone size: .; CDR3 DNA: TGTGTCAGAAGCTTAGGACTAGCGGAACACTCCTACGAGCAGTACTTC; CDR3 protein: CVRSLGLAEHSYEQYF
J gene: TRBJ2-5; D gene: .; CDR3 length: 15; V gene: TRBV5-1; clone size: .; CDR3 DNA: TGCGCCAGCAGCCTTCGGACAGTTTCTCAAGAGACCCAGTACTTC; CDR3 protein: CASSLRTVSQETQYF
J gene: TRBJ2-1; D gene: .; CDR3 length: 11; V gene: TRBV28; clone size: .; CDR3 DNA: TGTGCCAGCCGTGATGGGGCTCCACAGTTCTTC; CDR3 protein: CASRDGAPQFF
J gene: TRBJ1-2; D gene: TRBD1; CDR3 length: 15; V gene: TRBV7-6; clone size: .; CDR3 DNA: TGTGCCAGCAGCTCGGCCTCGGGACAGAACTATGGCTACACCTTC; CDR3 protein: CASSSASGQNYGYTF
J gene: TRBJ1-4; D gene: TRBD1; CDR3 length: 15; V gene: TRBV7-9; clone size: .; CDR3 DNA: TGTGCCAGCAGCTCCTGGACAGGGACTAATGAAAAACTGTTTTTT; CDR3 protein: CASSSWTGTNEKLFF
J gene: TRBJ2-1; D gene: TRBD1; CDR3 length: 19; V gene: TRBV5-1; clone size: .; CDR3 DNA: TGCGCCAGCAGCGTGGGGGTAACAGGGGGCGGGAGCTCCTACAATGAGCAGTTCTTC; CDR3 protein: CASSVGVTGGGSSYNEQFF
J gene: TRBJ1-4; D gene: .; CDR3 length: 14; V gene: TRBV7-9; clone size: .; CDR3 DNA: TGTGCCAGCAGCTACTCAGGGGATCGCGTAAAACTGTTTTTT; CDR3 protein: CASSYSGDRVKLFF
J gene: TRBJ1-1; D gene: .; CDR3 length: 13; V gene: TRBV14; clone size: .; CDR3 DNA: TGTGCCAGCACCCCAGTCCGGGGCACTGAAGCTTTCTTT; CDR3 protein: CASTPVRGTEAFF
J gene: TRBJ2-3; D gene: TRBD2; CDR3 length: 17; V gene: TRBV7-9; clone size: .; CDR3 DNA: TGTGCCAGCAGCTGGACTAGCGGGATAGGAGTTGCAGATACGCAGTATTTT; CDR3 protein: CASSWTSGIGVADTQYF
J gene: TRBJ2-1; D gene: .; CDR3 length: 14; V gene: TRBV5-6; clone size: .; CDR3 DNA: TGTGCCAGCAGCTTGGAAGTCTCTACGGTTGAGCAGTTCTTC; CDR3 protein: CASSLEVSTVEQFF
J gene: TRBJ1-5; D gene: TRBD1; CDR3 length: 15; V gene: TRBV10-3; clone size: .; CDR3 DNA: TGTGCCATCAGTGAGGGGCAGGGGGTAGGTCAGCCCCAGCATTTT; CDR3 protein: CAISEGQGVGQPQHF
J gene: TRBJ1-5; D gene: .; CDR3 length: 16; V gene: TRBV19; clone size: .; CDR3 DNA: TGTGCCAGTAGTATCGGAGGGAGGGGCAGCAATCAGCCCCAGCATTTT; CDR3 protein: CASSIGGRGSNQPQHF
J gene: TRBJ1-1; D gene: .; CDR3 length: 13; V gene: TRBV7-9; clone size: .; CDR3 DNA: TGTGCCAGCAGCTTAGCGCAGGGAACTGAAGCTTTCTTT; CDR3 protein: CASSLAQGTEAFF
J gene: TRBJ1-5; D gene: TRBD1; CDR3 length: 17; V gene: TRBV19; clone size: .; CDR3 DNA: TGTGCCAGTAGTCCACAACGGGGACAGAATAGCAATCAGCCCCAGCATTTT; CDR3 protein: CASSPQRGQNSNQPQHF
J gene: TRBJ2-7; D gene: .; CDR3 length: 17; V gene: TRBV7-9; clone size: few; CDR3 DNA: TGTGCCAGCAGCGGCGGTTTTCGGGGTGAGAGGTCCTACGAGCAGTACTTC; CDR3 protein: CASSGGFRGERSYEQYF
J gene: TRBJ1-4; D gene: .; CDR3 length: 15; V gene: TRBV2; clone size: .; CDR3 DNA: TGTGCCAGCAGTGAAAGGCGGGGGGCGGTTGAAAAACTGTTTTTT; CDR3 protein: CASSERRGAVEKLFF
J gene: TRBJ2-2; D gene: .; CDR3 length: 15; V gene: TRBV10-1; clone size: .; CDR3 DNA: TGCGCCAGCAGCGCCCATTCGGCAGGGTCCGGGGAGCTGTTTTTT; CDR3 protein: CASSAHSAGSGELFF
J gene: TRBJ1-1; D gene: .; CDR3 length: 13; V gene: TRBV7-7; clone size: .; CDR3 DNA: TGTGCCAGCAGTCGGACAGCGAACACTGAAGCTTTCTTT; CDR3 protein: CASSRTANTEAFF
J gene: TRBJ1-4; D gene: .; CDR3 length: 15; V gene: TRBV30; clone size: once; CDR3 DNA: TGTGCCTGGAGTGTAATGGCACCTCCTAATGAAAAACTGTTTTTT; CDR3 protein: CAWSVMAPPNEKLFF